The rows below give T cell receptor beta chains drawn from one sample of a study of blood T cell repertoires in COVID-19. Generated by immunoSEQ multiplex PCR, the TCRdb table keeps only in-frame clones and is missing some. The table records 140,000 to 150,000 clones, 65% to 85% of them present only once. The sequenced sample consisted of peripheral blood. The receptor source for this set is a woman in her sixties with acute or convalescent COVID-19. Both conserved end residues are part of each CDR3. The D gene is left open where the match is weak. Expanded clones are given a class, and other clones once, few, many or no size at all.

V gene,D gene,clone size,CDR3 length,J gene,CDR3 protein,CDR3 DNA
TRBV7-9,.,.,13,TRBJ1-2,CASSLVGGNGYTF,TGTGCCAGCAGCTTAGTCGGCGGGAATGGCTACACCTTC
TRBV15,.,few,13,TRBJ2-1,CATSLESYNEQFF,TGTGCCACCAGCTTAGAGTCGTACAATGAGCAGTTCTTC
TRBV15,TRBD2,.,13,TRBJ2-7,CATRRLAGDEQYF,TGTGCCACCAGGAGGCTAGCGGGAGACGAGCAGTACTTC
TRBV2,.,.,12,TRBJ1-5,CASSEVSQPQHF,TGTGCCAGCAGTGAAGTCTCTCAGCCCCAGCATTTT
TRBV11-2,TRBD2,.,15,TRBJ2-3,CASSRGLAGPDTQYF,TGTGCCAGCAGCCGCGGACTAGCGGGGCCAGATACGCAGTATTTT
TRBV29-1,.,.,13,TRBJ1-2,CSGGGGGLAGYTF,TGCAGCGGTGGTGGAGGAGGTCTTGCTGGCTACACCTTC
TRBV27,TRBD2,.,17,TRBJ2-7,CASSTAVAGENIYEQYF,TGTGCCAGCAGTACCGCGGTAGCGGGAGAGAATATTTACGAGCAGTACTTC
TRBV18,TRBD1,.,16,TRBJ2-4,CASSLKQGAQGNIQYF,TGTGCCAGCTCACTAAAACAGGGGGCGCAGGGAAACATTCAGTACTTC
TRBV10-1,TRBD2,.,17,TRBJ2-3,CASSETVLAGGTDTQYF,TGCGCCAGCAGTGAGACCGTACTAGCGGGAGGGACAGATACGCAGTATTTT
TRBV27,TRBD2,.,19,TRBJ2-1,CASSFLIGPASGIGDEQFF,TGTGCCAGCAGTTTCCTGATAGGACCGGCTAGCGGGATTGGTGATGAGCAGTTCTTC
TRBV5-1,.,.,15,TRBJ2-1,CASSIQGSGVNEQFF,TGCGCCAGCAGCATCCAGGGTTCTGGGGTAAATGAGCAGTTCTTC
TRBV6-1,TRBD2,.,17,TRBJ2-3,CASSDPSLAGVGDTQYF,TGTGCCAGCAGTGACCCTTCGCTAGCGGGAGTGGGAGATACGCAGTATTTT
TRBV7-3,TRBD1,once,15,TRBJ2-1,CASSQGGQGYNEQFF,TGTGCCAGCAGTCAGGGGGGACAGGGCTACAATGAGCAGTTCTTC
TRBV5-6,TRBD2,few,14,TRBJ2-7,CASSSPGLAREQYF,TGTGCCAGCAGCTCTCCGGGACTAGCGCGGGAGCAGTACTTC
TRBV10-2,TRBD1,once,15,TRBJ2-7,CASSSRDRVPYEQYF,TGCGCCAGCAGTTCCCGGGACAGGGTTCCCTACGAGCAGTACTTC
TRBV2,.,few,13,TRBJ1-2,CASSDGVGYGYTF,TGTGCCAGCAGTGACGGGGTCGGCTATGGCTACACCTTC
TRBV5-6,.,.,17,TRBJ1-1,CASSQDGGRLANTEAFF,TGTGCCAGCAGCCAGGACGGGGGTAGGCTCGCGAACACTGAAGCTTTCTTT
TRBV6-1,TRBD2,.,19,TRBJ2-1,CASSEARAGVGSSYNEQFF,TGTGCCAGCAGTGAAGCGCGAGCGGGAGTAGGGAGCTCCTACAATGAGCAGTTCTTC
TRBV30,TRBD1,.,16,TRBJ2-3,CAWSVGTGGFTDTQYF,TGTGCCTGGAGTGTAGGGACAGGGGGCTTCACAGATACGCAGTATTTT
TRBV5-1,.,.,15,TRBJ1-3,CASSLSASSGNTIYF,TGCGCCAGCAGCTTGTCAGCGAGCTCTGGAAACACCATATATTTT
TRBV21-1,.,few,15,TRBJ1-1,CASTRGGPRNTEAFF,TGTGCCAGCACCCGGGGAGGACCGAGGAACACTGAAGCTTTCTTT
TRBV2,.,.,15,TRBJ2-3,CASSDGTASTDTQYF,TGTGCCAGCAGTGACGGGACTGCGAGCACAGATACGCAGTATTTT
TRBV28,.,.,17,TRBJ1-3,CASSSWGGSGSGNTIYF,TGTGCCAGCAGCTCTTGGGGTGGCTCGGGGTCTGGAAACACCATATATTTT
TRBV28,.,few,14,TRBJ1-5,CASTGGGWNQPQHF,TGTGCCAGCACCGGGGGGGGTTGGAATCAGCCCCAGCATTTT
TRBV11-2,.,few,14,TRBJ2-5,CASSPFRLQETQYF,TGTGCCAGCAGCCCATTCAGACTCCAAGAGACCCAGTACTTC
TRBV12-5,TRBD1,.,14,TRBJ1-3,CATSGGTGGNTIYF,TGTGCTACTAGTGGCGGGACAGGAGGAAACACCATATATTTT
TRBV5-1,.,.,14,TRBJ1-4,CASSADTTNEKLFF,TGCGCCAGCAGCGCGGACACAACTAATGAAAAACTGTTTTTT
TRBV6-5,.,.,11,TRBJ2-1,CASRGGNEQFF,TGTGCCAGCAGGGGGGGCAATGAGCAGTTCTTC
TRBV28,TRBD2,.,19,TRBJ2-7,CASSLSLAGGSPDSYEQYF,TGTGCCAGCAGTTTATCCCTAGCGGGAGGGTCTCCAGATTCCTACGAGCAGTACTTC
TRBV15,.,.,11,TRBJ1-4,CATSRQRVLFF,TGTGCCACCAGCAGACAAAGAGTTCTGTTTTTT
TRBV5-4,.,.,11,TRBJ1-2,CASSLGTGYTF,TGTGCCAGCAGCTTAGGGACAGGCTACACCTTC
TRBV7-3,TRBD2,.,15,TRBJ2-1,CASSPRLAFSDEQFF,TGTGCCAGCAGCCCCCGACTAGCGTTCTCCGATGAGCAGTTCTTC
TRBV6-1,.,.,15,TRBJ1-5,CASSERGVSNQPQHF,TGTGCCAGCAGTGAACGGGGGGTCAGCAATCAGCCCCAGCATTTT
TRBV10-2,TRBD1,.,12,TRBJ1-6,CASNDRVSPLHF,TGCGCCAGCAATGACAGGGTTTCACCCCTCCACTTT
TRBV30,TRBD1,.,14,TRBJ1-4,CAWSVAGGNEKLFF,TGTGCCTGGAGTGTTGCAGGGGGTAATGAAAAACTGTTTTTT
TRBV5-6,TRBD2,.,17,TRBJ2-7,CASSLSGGVNLLFEQYF,TGTGCCAGCAGCTTGAGTGGGGGGGTAAACTTACTATTCGAGCAGTACTTC
TRBV19,.,.,15,TRBJ2-3,CASSIRGIGTDTQYF,TGTGCCAGTAGTATACGGGGTATCGGCACAGATACGCAGTATTTT